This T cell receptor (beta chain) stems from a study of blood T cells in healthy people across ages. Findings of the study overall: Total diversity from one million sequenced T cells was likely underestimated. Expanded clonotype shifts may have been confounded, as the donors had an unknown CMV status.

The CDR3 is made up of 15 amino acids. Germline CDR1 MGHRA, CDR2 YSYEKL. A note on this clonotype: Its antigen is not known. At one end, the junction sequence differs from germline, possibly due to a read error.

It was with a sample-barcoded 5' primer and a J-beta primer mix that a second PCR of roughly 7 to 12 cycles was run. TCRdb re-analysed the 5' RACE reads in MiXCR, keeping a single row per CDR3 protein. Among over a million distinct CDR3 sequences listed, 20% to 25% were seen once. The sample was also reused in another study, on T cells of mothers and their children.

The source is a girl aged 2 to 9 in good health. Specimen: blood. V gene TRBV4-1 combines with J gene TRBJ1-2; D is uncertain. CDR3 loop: CASSQADGRFYGYTF. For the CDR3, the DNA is TGCGCCAGCAGTCAAGCGGACGGCCGTTTCTATGGCTACACCTTC.